One T cell receptor (beta chain) is described in this entry. Its antigen remains unknown. The V segment lost 1 base and the J segment 3 bases; nucleotides outside the gene matches: 6. This CDR3 has 16 residues. Germline V gives CDR1 SGHTA, CDR2 FQGNSA. The sample belongs to a study of OX40 agonist ivuxolimab in advanced cancers. Study information: The group had a mean age of about 65 years, ranged from about 23 to 85, and was 80% to 85% male.

TCRdb's copy holds only in-frame clones and misses some; the assay was immunoSEQ multiplex PCR. The sample lists approximately 88,000 clones; about 88% were seen once. General study points: Within 6 weeks, CD4+ and CD8+ blood T cells expanded clonally at 0.1 to 3.0 mg/kg.

The source of this sequence is an adult with an advanced solid tumor such as melanoma, head and neck, liver or kidney cancer. This sample comprised CD4+ or CD8+ T cells sorted from blood, obtained in a trial of the OX40 agonist ivuxolimab. The chain carries TRBV7-2 and TRBJ2-3; TRBD1 aligns across 8 bases. The CDR3 nucleotides are TGTGCCAGCAGCTTAGTCTCGGGGGACAGGACAGATACGCAGTATTTT. Its protein is CASSLVSGDRTDTQYF.